Included here is one T cell receptor (beta chain) sequence, with context. One end of the junction varies from germline; a read error may be responsible. This entry is derived from a study of CD4 and CD8 cells across lung adenocarcinoma regions. Germline-derived CDR1 and CDR2 are MGHRA and YSYEKL. The CDR3 is 15 residues long. Via MiXCR, TCRdb re-called the PCR reads, giving one row per CDR3 protein. The table records over 15,000 distinct CDR3 sequences, 50% of them present only once. The sequence was obtained from a male donor with lung adenocarcinoma. The CD4 and CD8 labels of this study may be unreliable. This chain uses TRBV4-1 with TRBJ2-5; TRBD2 is a possible D gene (7 bases). Source material: CD8+ T cells from the margin of a lung tumor. The CDR3 reads CGGGHGGGDQETQYF. In DNA form, the CDR3 reads TGCGGCGGGGGCCACGGGGGCGGGGACCAAGAGACGCAGTATTTC.